A single T cell receptor beta chain is shown here with its context. Its antigen remains unidentified. Patients with alopecia areata provided lesional scalp punch biopsies as well as peripheral blood. The data stem from a study of CD8+ T cells in alopecia areata. Study in general: Each day, treated patients took oral tofacitinib twice, at 5 to 10 mg per dose. Study conclusions and caveats: More clonal than normal scalp was lesional scalp, particularly alopecia totalis/universalis. Patients shared TCRs less clearly than mice did, possibly for HLA-related reasons.

RNA extraction and reverse transcription yielded cDNA as sequencing template. Profiling relied on immunoSEQ multiplex PCR, and the TCRdb table lists in-frame clones only, not all of them. The profile shows some 130,000 clones, 58% of them singletons. The specimen was CD4+ T cells sorted from blood, collected at week 0. The source of this sequence is a human donor with alopecia areata.

CDR3: CASPSRGGGFGANVLTF. CDR3 sequence (DNA): TGTGCCAGTCCCTCCCGGGGAGGGGGCTTTGGGGCCAACGTCCTGACTTTC. The rearrangement joins TRBV7-9 to TRBJ2-6; D might be TRBD1 or TRBD2, each matching 7 bases. V was cut by 9 bases and J by 3 bases, with 21 bases left in between. In germline, CDR1 is SEHNR, CDR2 FQNEAQ (reference sequence). The CDR3 spans 17 residues.